These 31 T cell receptor beta chains share one sample of origin, sequenced in a study of persistence of HIV-infected CD4 T cells. Overlapping HIV-1 Gag 15-mer peptides at around 1 ug per peptide per mL were used. CD40L/CD69 double-negative CD45RO-high memory CD4+ T cells were collected. Their specific antigens are unknown. The immunoSEQ assay was version 4, run in survey mode. Sequenced by immunoSEQ multiplex PCR; TCRdb stores in-frame clones only, minus some. Of 30,000 to 35,000 clones in the sample, 75% to 85% were seen once. Specimen: CD4+ T cells sorted from PBMCs after 18-hour stimulation, collected from a patient who received antiretroviral therapy. Receptors originate from an adult woman with HIV who was CMV-seropositive.

This chain links TRBV11-1 with TRBJ2-3, with 12 bases that match TRBD2. There are 16 residues in the CDR3. From germline, CDR1 is SGHAT and CDR2 FQDESV (reference sequence). J was trimmed by 4 bases and V by 6 bases; bases with no gene match: 8. In DNA form, the CDR3 reads TGTGCCAGCAGTTACCAACTAGCGGGAGGAGCAGATACGCAGTATTTT. This codes for CASSYQLAGGADTQYF.

This clone was counted a few times. The chain combines TRBV4-1 with TRBJ1-1, with TRBD1 matching over 10 bases. With V trimmed by 1 base and J by 7 bases, 12 bases remained unmatched. Germline V gives CDR1 MGHRA, CDR2 YSYEKL. The CDR3 runs to 17 residues. The chain's CDR3 is CASSQVGQGKGVNEAFF. Written as DNA, the CDR3 is TGCGCCAGCAGCCAAGTGGGACAGGGGAAAGGGGTGAATGAAGCTTTCTTT.

J is TRBJ2-3 and V is TRBV5-1; D is ambiguous. Trimming shortened V by 3 bases and J by 2 bases, and 13 bases separated the two germline ends. The CDR3 sequence is 15 residues long. Germline V gives CDR1 SGHRS, CDR2 YFSETQ. The CDR3 nucleotides are TGCGCCAGCAGCTCCCGAGGCCAGCCCACAGATACGCAGTATTTT. Amino acids: CASSSRGQPTDTQYF.

The V gene is TRBV4-1, the J gene TRBJ2-2; D possibly corresponds to TRBD2 (5 bases). The CDR3 has 14 amino acids. V dropped 4 bases and J dropped 3 bases, with 9 bases sitting between them. Germline CDR1 is MGHRA and CDR2 is YSYEKL. CDR3 DNA sequence: TGCGCCAGCAGCCTTGAGAGGGACACCGGGGAGCTGTTTTTT. Residues: CASSLERDTGELFF.

The table lists this clone with a few counts. The rearrangement links TRBV6-5 to TRBJ1-6; D remains ambiguous. V dropped 5 bases and J dropped 6 bases, with 8 bases sitting between them. The germline gives CDR1 MNHEY, CDR2 SVGAGI. This CDR3 spans 13 amino acids. CDR3: CASSRGTNSPLHF. CDR3 DNA sequence: TGTGCCAGCAGTCGGGGAACTAATTCACCCCTCCACTTT.

The V call is TRBV5-1, the J call TRBJ2-1, with unresolved D. The length of the CDR3 is 15 residues. CDR1 SGHRS and CDR2 YFSETQ come from the germline V gene. V dropped 1 base and J dropped 1 base, with 9 bases sitting between them. CDR3 sequence reads: CASSLTASSYNEQFF. The CDR3, as DNA: TGCGCCAGCAGCTTGACAGCATCTTCCTACAATGAGCAGTTCTTC.

In this sample, this clone turned up a few times. V gene TRBV20-1 combines with J gene TRBJ2-5, with TRBD1 as a possible D gene (5 bases). This CDR3 spans 11 amino acids. Trimming pared 6 bases from V and 3 bases from J, leaving 8 bases between. Germline CDR1 and CDR2: DFQATT and SNEGSKA (reference sequence). Here the CDR3 reads CSARREETQYF. In DNA form, the CDR3 reads TGCAGTGCCCGCAGGGAAGAGACCCAGTACTTC.

The gene calls are TRBV6-5 and TRBJ1-5; D is uncertain. The CDR3 totals 14 residues. The germline V gene has CDR1 MNHEY and CDR2 SVGAGI. Deletions cut 7 bases from V and 5 bases from J, with 15 bases between. The CDR3 DNA sequence: TGTGCCAGCACCACCAGCGGGTCCTATCAGCCCCAGCATTTT. Its protein is CASTTSGSYQPQHF.

The V gene is TRBV3-1 (or the pseudogene TRBV3-2), the J gene TRBJ2-7; D may be TRBD1 (5 bases). Germline-derived CDR1 and CDR2 are LGHDT and YNNKEL (reference sequence). CDR3 size: 13 residues. Trimming stripped 4 bases from V and 2 bases from J, with 9 bases between. DNA for the CDR3: TGTGCCAGCAGCCTCGGACATCCCTACGAGCAGTACTTC. It specifies CASSLGHPYEQYF.

This chain joins TRBV5-6 and TRBJ2-5; D is possibly TRBD1 (6 bases). Trimming took off 0 bases at V and 2 bases at J, with 11 bases between the two ends. The CDR3 runs 15 residues. CDR1 and CDR2 (germline): SGHDT, YYEEEE. DNA for the CDR3: TGTGCCAGCAGCTTGGGCCCCGGACAGCAAGAGACCCAGTACTTC. Amino acid sequence: CASSLGPGQQETQYF.

The V and J genes are TRBV2 and TRBJ1-2, with unresolved D. Trimming removed 5 bases at V and 5 bases at J, with 15 bases between. Looked up from germline, CDR1 is SNHLY and CDR2 is FYNNEI. The CDR3 has 14 residues. The CDR3 loop is CASSRQDASYGYTF. The CDR3 DNA follows: TGTGCCAGCAGTCGTCAGGATGCGTCGTATGGCTACACCTTC.

V is TRBV19 and J is TRBJ1-1; D may be TRBD1 (6 bases). The CDR3 extends over 14 amino acids. V dropped 3 bases and J dropped 3 bases, with 11 bases sitting between them. CDR1 is LNHDA, CDR2 SQIVND, per germline (reference sequence). CDR3 loop: CASSMGAGDTEAFF. The CDR3 nucleotides are TGTGCCAGTAGTATGGGGGCAGGGGACACTGAAGCTTTCTTT.

The chain has TRBV7-9 and TRBJ1-3; D not certain. V lost 5 bases, J lost 0 bases, and 8 bases lay in between. The CDR3 consists of 14 residues. The germline CDR1 and CDR2 sequences are SEHNR and FQNEAQ (reference sequence). The CDR3 spells CASSGVISGNTIYF. The DNA of the CDR3 is TGTGCCAGCAGCGGGGTAATCTCTGGAAACACCATATATTTT.

The CDR3 sequence is CASSQLTSTLTDTQYF. Here the CDR3 DNA reads TGTGCCAGCAGCCAGCTGACTAGTACACTCACAGATACGCAGTATTTT. V is TRBV4-2 and J is TRBJ2-3, with D possibly being TRBD2 (6 bases). Trimming cost V 3 bases and J 2 bases, with 15 bases left between them. Germline V gene sequence: CDR1 LGHNA, CDR2 YNFKEQ. The CDR3 is 16 amino acids.

The chain uses TRBV12-3 or TRBV12-4 and TRBJ1-4; D is perhaps TRBD1 (5 bases). V lost 6 bases and J 10 bases, leaving 12 bases between the germline ends. The CDR3 runs to 12 residues. The CDR3 reads CASRHIQGKLFF. In nucleotides, the CDR3 is TGTGCCAGCAGACACATCCAGGGAAAACTGTTTTTT.

The chain is built from TRBV6-5 and TRBJ1-1, with D unresolved. There are 14 residues in the CDR3. Germline loops: CDR1 MNHEY, CDR2 SVGAGI. Trimming removed 5 bases at V and 4 bases at J, with 14 bases between. CDR3 region: CASSTELVRTEAFF. DNA of the CDR3: TGTGCCAGCAGTACCGAACTGGTCCGCACTGAAGCTTTCTTT.

The DNA of the CDR3 is TGTGCCATCAGTCGTTCGGACAGGAGCCCGCCGGACTATGGCTACACCTTC. This gives the protein CAISRSDRSPPDYGYTF. The chain uses TRBV10-3 and TRBJ1-2; 7 bases agree with TRBD1. Trimming cost V 5 bases and J 3 bases; bases outside gene matches: 15. In germline, CDR1 is ENHRY, CDR2 SYGVKD. The CDR3 consists of 17 residues.

This clone was observed a few times. V gene TRBV19 combines with J gene TRBJ1-6; tentative D call: TRBD1 (5 bases). This CDR3 region has 17 residues. CDR1 and CDR2 from the germline V gene are LNHDA and SQIVND (reference sequence). Trimming took off 7 bases at V and 0 bases at J, with 16 bases between the two ends. The CDR3 DNA is TGTGCCAGTACCTCCGGACGGGACGGCTCCTATAATTCACCCCTCCACTTT. This sequence encodes CASTSGRDGSYNSPLHF.

Comment on this clone: The junction differs from germline at one of its ends, possibly a read error. This chain uses TRBV7-8 with TRBJ1-1, with D maybe TRBD1 (5 bases). CDR3 length: 13 residues. Germline V gene lookup returns CDR1 SGHVS and CDR2 FQNEAQ. In DNA, the CDR3 is TGTGCCAGCAGCATAGCAAAAGGGGTTGAAGCTTTCTTT. Its translation is CASSIAKGVEAFF.

The chain is built from TRBV15 and TRBJ2-1; D not resolved. Trimming cost V 1 base and J 14 bases, with 12 bases left between them. Germline lookup yields CDR1 LNHNV and CDR2 YYDKDF (reference sequence). The CDR3 loop spans 12 amino acids. CDR3 bases: TGTGCCACCAGCAGAGGGTCCTCCATAGAGTTCTTC. This encodes CATSRGSSIEFF.

The chain employs TRBV3-1 (or the pseudogene TRBV3-2) and TRBJ2-1; 9 bases are shared with TRBD1. The germline V gene has CDR1 LGHDT and CDR2 YNNKEL (reference sequence). The CDR3 spans 15 residues. J was trimmed by 4 bases and V by 7 bases; bases with no gene match: 8. The CDR3 DNA reads TGTGCCAGCAACCTAAAGGACAGGGGTTACAATGAGCAGTTCTTC. It encodes CASNLKDRGYNEQFF.

The chain joins TRBV7-8 to TRBJ1-6; TRBD1 is a possible D gene (6 bases). The CDR3 is 21 residues long. V was clipped by 1 base and J by 7 bases, with 29 bases between them. From germline, CDR1 is SGHVS and CDR2 FQNEAQ. This chain's CDR3 is CASSLGLSGDRPNHLNSPLHF. CDR3 sequence (DNA): TGTGCCAGCAGCTTAGGACTCTCAGGGGATAGGCCCAACCACCTAAATTCACCCCTCCACTTT.

The gene calls are TRBV24-1 and TRBJ2-7; 8 bases agree with TRBD1. This CDR3 has 13 amino acids. Germline CDR1 is KGHDR and CDR2 is SFDVKD. J lost 7 bases, V lost 0 bases, and 1 base had no gene match. CDR3: CATSDLNRGEQYF. CDR3 nucleotide sequence: TGTGCCACCAGTGATTTGAACAGGGGGGAGCAGTACTTC.

The chain employs TRBV5-1 and TRBJ2-3, with D perhaps TRBD1 (6 bases). CDR3 size: 15 residues. CDR1 SGHRS and CDR2 YFSETQ come from the germline V gene. V gave up 0 bases and J gave up 3 bases, with 11 bases separating them. CDR3 DNA: TGCGCCAGCAGCTTGGGGGGGCCGGGGACAGATACGCAGTATTTT. Residues: CASSLGGPGTDTQYF.

As for this clone: One junction end disagrees with the germline gene, perhaps due to a read error. The chain combines TRBV4-3 with TRBJ2-6, with D perhaps matching TRBD1 (5 bases). This CDR3 has 17 amino acids. Germline values: CDR1 LGHNA, CDR2 YSLEER. The DNA for the CDR3 is TGCGCCAGCAGCCAAGAGGCACAGGTCAGGTGGGCCAGCGTCCTGACTTTC. Translation: CASSQEAQVRWASVLTF.

This clone was picked up one time. This sequence joins TRBV3-1 (or the pseudogene TRBV3-2) and TRBJ2-5; 7 bases are a match to TRBD1. V was pared by 4 bases and J by 5 bases, with 4 bases of the junction left unmatched. The CDR3 consists of 13 residues. Germline-derived CDR1 and CDR2 are LGHDT and YNNKEL (reference sequence). CDR3 in DNA: TGTGCCAGCAGCCGGGGACAGTGGGAGACCCAGTACTTC. Residues: CASSRGQWETQYF.

The CDR3 DNA sequence: TGTGCCAGTAGTTCAAAAACAGGGGGTGGGCGGCCCCAGCATTTT. This codes for CASSSKTGGGRPQHF. This chain joins TRBV19 and TRBJ1-5, with 8 nucleotides matching TRBD1. The germline gives CDR1 LNHDA, CDR2 SQIVND (reference sequence). V was pared by 5 bases and J by 9 bases, with 12 bases of the junction left unmatched. The length of the CDR3 is 15 residues.

The chain combines TRBV28 with TRBJ2-2, with a weak D call TRBD2 (5 bases). Per the germline V gene, CDR1 is MDHEN and CDR2 is SYDVKM. V lost 6 bases and J lost 6, with 8 bases in between. The CDR3 is 12 amino acids. The chain's CDR3 is CASSRGAGELFF. The CDR3, as DNA: TGTGCCAGCAGCCGGGGAGCCGGGGAGCTGTTTTTT.

CDR3: CASSLGGTATYEQYF. The CDR3 nucleotides are TGCGCCAGCAGCTTGGGGGGGACAGCTACCTACGAGCAGTACTTC. The chain has TRBV5-1 and TRBJ2-7, with 7 bases fitting TRBD1. CDR1 SGHRS and CDR2 YFSETQ come from the germline V gene. After removal of 0 bases from V and 2 bases from J, the junction contained 5 bases not matched to a gene. CDR3 size: 15 residues. The entire variable domain, with the rest obtained from reference TRBV5-1 and TRBJ2-7, is as follows: KAGVTQTPRYLIKTRGQQVTLSCSPISGHRSVSWYQQTPGQGLQFLFEYFSETQRNKGNFPGRFSGRQFSNSRSEMNVSTLELGDSALYLCASSLGGTATYEQYFGPGTRLTVT.

The rearrangement joins TRBV28 to TRBJ2-3; no clear D gene. The V end was cut by 8 bases, the J end by 5 bases, with 14 bases between. The CDR3 is 13 residues long. In germline, CDR1 is MDHEN, CDR2 SYDVKM. The CDR3 DNA is TGTGCCAGCCACGGGCGATTAAAAGATACGCAGTATTTT. Its translation: CASHGRLKDTQYF.

The chain uses TRBV4-1 and TRBJ1-5; TRBD1 might be the D (5 bases). This CDR3 has 16 amino acids. Per germline, CDR1 MGHRA and CDR2 YSYEKL. Trimming left V 0 bases short and J 6 bases short, with 15 bases between. The CDR3 loop is CASSQEGRQGGQPQHF. The CDR3 DNA reads as TGCGCCAGCAGCCAAGAAGGGCGTCAGGGAGGTCAGCCCCAGCATTTT.